There are many counts of the clone carrying this T cell receptor beta chain. The antigen is unknown. Germline V CDR1 and CDR2: MGHDK, SYGVNS. The CDR3 covers 14 residues. Trimming cost V 5 bases and J 8 bases, with 15 bases left between them. Amplification targeted TCR beta CDR3 regions from RNA transcripts. Primed by the HTBI set, a first-round RT-PCR was run on the TCR CDR3. MiXCR, run by TCRdb on the multiplex PCR reads, gives a single entry per CDR3 protein. Here the sample spans approximately 590,000 distinct CDR3 sequences, 35% to 55% being singletons. The data were taken from a study of T cells in Graves' hyperthyroidism and ophthalmopathy. Study results and limitations: A model of 13 V-J features distinguished ophthalmopathy from stable hyperthyroidism. Blood also carried most thyroid clonotypes expanded above 0.001.

Sequenced input: peripheral blood or thyroid tissue (not recorded which). The clonotype comes from a woman in her late teens or twenties with Graves' hyperthyroidism. The chain employs TRBV25-1 and TRBJ1-4; possible D gene TRBD1, 6 bases. Written as DNA, the CDR3 is TGTGCCAGCAGTCTACAGGGATTCGGAGAAAAACTGTTTTTT. Its translation is CASSLQGFGEKLFF. Combining the CDR3 with reference TRBV25-1 and TRBJ1-4 gives the whole variable domain EADIYQTPRYLVIGTGKKITLECSQTMGHDKMYWYQQDPGMELHLIHYSYGVNSTEKGDLSSESTVSRIRTEHFPLTLESARPSHTSQYLCASSLQGFGEKLFFGSGTQLSVL.